This TCR beta chain was captured by sequencing in a study of cytomegalovirus exposure and HLA in healthy donors. This clone appeared a few times. What it binds is unknown. General observations from the study: Reportedly, diagnosis of cytomegalovirus status by the classifier showed high specificity and sensitivity.

Trimming pared 7 bases from V and 6 bases from J, leaving 8 bases between. Germline lookup yields CDR1 MNHNY and CDR2 SVGAGI (reference sequence). The CDR3 loop spans 11 amino acids. This PCR relied on a set of 60 Vbeta primers and 13 Jbeta primers. Assay used: immunoSEQ multiplex PCR; TCRdb lists only in-frame clones, some missing. The data contain about 99,000 clones, over 9.5% of them seen just once; the ten biggest clones take up approximately 6.1%. The sample was PBMCs. This sequence originates from a man in his forties or fifties in good health and CMV-seropositive. The chain carries TRBV6-6 and TRBJ2-3, with unresolved D. CDR3 sequence (DNA): TGTGCCAGCACCCCCGGGGATACGCAGTATTTT. Translating gives CASTPGDTQYF.